A selection of T cell receptor beta chains follows, all from one sample in a study of cytomegalovirus exposure and HLA in healthy donors. The method was immunoSEQ multiplex PCR; TCRdb's version includes in-frame clones alone and lacks a portion of them. The sample consists of 130,000 or so clones, around 8.5% of them appearing once. The sequenced material came from PBMCs. All receptors derive from a man aged 40-49 years in good health and CMV-seronegative. The CDR3 runs from the conserved cysteine through the conserved F or W. Fields, in order: clone size, D gene, V gene, J gene, CDR3 protein, CDR3 DNA. D genes are given only for firm matches. Some rows mark clone size as missing; the rest say once, few, many or name a class of expanded clone.

NA,NA,TRBV5-6,TRBJ1-2,CASSGPRLLYGYTF,TGTGCCAGCAGCGGACCGCGACTACTCTATGGCTACACCTTC
few,NA,TRBV7-9,TRBJ1-1,CASSFSGRGTAEAFF,TGTGCCAGCAGCTTTAGTGGCAGGGGTACCGCTGAAGCTTTCTTT
NA,TRBD2,TRBV27,TRBJ2-3,CASSLLVLAGGTSTDTQYF,TGTGCCAGCAGTTTATTGGTTCTAGCGGGGGGCACTAGCACAGATACGCAGTATTTT
NA,NA,TRBV10-3,TRBJ1-2,CAIKGLHF,TGTGCCATCAAGGGGCTTCACTTC
NA,NA,TRBV19,TRBJ1-2,CASRGGTSDSSGGYGYTF,TGTGCCAGTAGGGGGGGGACCAGCGACTCGAGCGGGGGATATGGCTACACCTTC
NA,NA,TRBV5-4,TRBJ1-2,CASSPDTRYGYTF,TGTGCCAGCAGCCCGGACACTCGCTATGGCTACACCTTC
NA,NA,TRBV7-9,TRBJ2-2,CASSLPGTGELFF,TGTGCCAGCAGCTTACCGGGGACCGGGGAGCTGTTTTTT
few,NA,TRBV28,TRBJ1-2,CASSLISVYGYTF,TGTGCCAGCAGTTTAATTTCAGTCTATGGCTACACCTTC
few,TRBD1,TRBV29-1,TRBJ1-1,CSVGQGNTEAFF,TGCAGCGTGGGACAGGGTAACACTGAAGCTTTCTTT
few,TRBD2,TRBV5-6,TRBJ2-3,CASSPLAGGTDTQYF,TGTGCCAGCAGCCCACTAGCGGGGGGGACAGATACGCAGTATTTT
NA,NA,TRBV7-7,TRBJ2-7,CASSLVRTIEQYF,TGTGCCAGCAGCTTAGTTAGGACAATCGAGCAGTACTTC
once,TRBD1,TRBV7-3,TRBJ2-1,CASSSLGQGSGEQFF,TGTGCCAGCAGCTCCCTGGGACAGGGGTCCGGTGAGCAGTTCTTC
NA,TRBD1,TRBV5-4,TRBJ2-7,CASSRDSYEQYF,TGTGCCAGCAGCAGGGACAGCTACGAGCAGTACTTC
NA,NA,TRBV2,TRBJ1-6,CASSDYSASSYNSPLHF,TGTGCCAGCAGTGATTACTCCGCGAGCTCCTATAATTCACCCCTCCACTTT
few,NA,TRBV10-3,TRBJ1-1,CAISDSDRMNTEAFF,TGTGCCATCAGTGATTCGGACAGAATGAACACTGAAGCTTTCTTT
NA,TRBD1,TRBV28,TRBJ2-7,CASSPSATGPYEQYF,TGTGCCAGCAGTCCGTCAGCGACAGGGCCCTACGAGCAGTACTTC
few,NA,TRBV5-1,TRBJ2-3,CASSPDRDTQYF,TGCGCCAGCAGCCCCGACAGGGATACGCAGTATTTT
NA,NA,TRBV7-9,TRBJ1-2,CASSFWGMGEPNYGYTF,TGTGCCAGCAGCTTTTGGGGAATGGGAGAACCAAACTATGGCTACACCTTC